This TCR beta chain originates from a study of identical twins. Study observations and caveats: Twins shared out-of-frame alpha sequences with excess low generation probability.

Details on this clonotype: Its specificity is not known.

TCRdb reprocessed the 5' RACE reads with MiXCR, giving one entry per CDR3 protein. The table records around 1.7 million distinct CDR3 sequences, 32% of them present only once. This CDR3 comprises 14 residues. V dropped 9 bases and J dropped 3 bases, with 17 bases sitting between them. Germline V CDR1 and CDR2: MNHNS, SASEGT. The sequence was collected from a newborn girl in good health. Sequencing used cord blood. The chain employs TRBV6-1 and TRBJ1-2; D is uncertain. CDR3 residues: CASKIGYSDYGYTF. As DNA, the CDR3 is TGTGCCAGTAAAATAGGGTATTCGGACTATGGCTACACCTTC.